What follows describes a single TCR beta chain. This clonotype has ten or more counts. Its binding antigen is unknown. Nothing much larger sits one base from this clone, and base qualities are not available. The data were obtained in a study of T-cell memory formation after mild COVID-19 (dated by TCRdb to 2020 to 2023). Looking at the study overall: Most TCR sequence clusters were specific to one of the two donors. In two donors, T-cell clones that expanded and contracted after mild COVID-19 were tracked by sequencing TCRalpha and TCRbeta repertoires over time. Two young, previously healthy adult volunteers made up the cohort, one male and one female. What the work shows at the level of the full study, not this receptor alone: SARS-CoV-2 specificity of the second-wave clones peaking on day 37 was not confirmed. Only a couple of mild cases were covered by the study, and larger cohorts that include severe cases with pre-infection samples were considered necessary. Clones contracting from day 15 to 85 had balanced CD4/CD8 phenotypes, while a second wave expanding from day 15 to 37 was biased towards CD4+. Contracting CD4+ clones appeared mostly in the CM and EM memory subsets, whereas CD8+ clones were enriched in EMRA. The detection of some responding clones in pre-infection memory suggests that pre-existing cross-reactive memory T cells joined the SARS-CoV-2 response.

The CDR3 runs 16 amino acids, cysteine and phenylalanine included. The entry retains the CDR3 DNA only, 48 bases that are in frame from base 1. CDR1 SGHVS and CDR2 FNYEAQ were looked up in the germline V gene. V lost 2 bases and J lost 5 bases, and the count of bases not matched to a germline gene is 8. Sequencing was performed on an Illumina NovaSeq 6000. cDNA libraries for TCRalpha and TCRbeta were prepared by 5'RACE using constant-segment primers, with sample barcodes and unique molecular identifiers added. RNA was extracted from every sample with Trizol reagent. Libraries were amplified in two PCR steps, with a second sample barcode and Illumina TruSeq adapters added in the second step. Sequencing of libraries was performed on an Illumina NovaSeq with 2 x 150 bp paired-end reads. The study's processing was this. Demultiplexing of reads and collapsing into UMI-guided consensus sequences were performed with migec v1.2.7. Using mixcr v2.1.11, UMI consensuses were aligned to TRA and TRB V and J templates and then assembled into clonotypes. Clonotypes were classified as expanded or contracted when called significant by both edgeR and NoisET, with noise models trained on biological replicates. For edgeR calls, the thresholds were a false discovery rate-adjusted p below 0.01 and a log2 fold-change of 1. As an exploratory analysis of dynamics, max-normalized trajectories of the 1000 most abundant clonotypes were examined with PCA combined with hierarchical clustering. Each responding clone was given a CD4 or CD8 phenotype based on the CD4+ and CD8+ repertoires, which had been sequenced separately. TCRdb trimmed public reads at Q25 via fastp, called clones via MiXCR and kept in-frame beta chains. A single entry per CDR3 protein holds the most common genes and DNA from its merged rows. Clone size and V and J calls follow TCRdb, not the original study. In all, the sample holds some 65,000 distinct CDR3 sequences, and around 15% of those were seen once. The ten top clones hold roughly 33% of the sample.

PBMCs were isolated by Ficoll-Paque density gradient centrifugation. Sequenced input: PBMCs or a T cell subset sorted from them (not recorded which). In this chain, TRBV7-6 is recombined with TRBJ2-1, with 8 central nucleotides matching TRBD2. The TCR comes from an adult woman who had mild COVID-19 (a few samples of this study predate the infection). The sample titles of this study are shuffled in the database, so cell type and time point are left out; the donor was told from shared clones. Here is the DNA: TGTGCCAGCAGCTTATCTCTGGCAGCGGGGGACAATGAGCAGTTCTTC. Its protein is CASSLSLAAGDNEQFF.